Below, 30 T cell receptor beta chains from the same sample are listed, as sequenced in a study of blood T cell repertoires in COVID-19. TCRdb's table, derived via immunoSEQ multiplex PCR, lists solely in-frame clones and lacks some. Among some 97,000 clones listed, about 90% were seen once. The sequencing sample was made of peripheral blood. The source of these receptors is a man in his thirties or forties in a cohort sampled during active COVID-19.

V is TRBV5-1 and J is TRBJ2-7, with 7 bases identical to TRBD1. The CDR3 spans 14 residues. V lost 3 bases, J lost 2 bases, and 5 bases stayed unmatched. CDR1 SGHRS and CDR2 YFSETQ come from the germline V gene. The CDR3 reads CASSYGDRTYEQYF. The CDR3 region has the DNA TGCGCCAGCAGCTACGGGGACAGAACCTACGAGCAGTACTTC.

With regard to this clone: The junction shows a germline mismatch at one end, possibly a read error. Here the CDR3 reads CVSSIGQTPTGELFF. CDR3 nucleotides: TGTGTCAGCAGCATCGGACAGACTCCGACCGGGGAGCTGTTTTTT. J is TRBJ2-2 and V is TRBV7-2; weak D call: TRBD1 (6 bases). This CDR3 has 15 residues. The V gene's germline CDR1 is SGHTA and CDR2 FQGNSA.

This clone was seen only once. V is TRBV5-5 and J is TRBJ1-1, with TRBD1 matching over 8 bases. With V trimmed by 0 bases and J by 4 bases, 5 bases remained unmatched. Germline V gene sequence: CDR1 SGHKS, CDR2 YYEKEE (reference sequence). The CDR3 length is 15 residues. Here the CDR3 DNA reads TGTGCCAGCAGCTTGGGGAACAGGGGGACCACTGAAGCTTTCTTT. Amino acid sequence: CASSLGNRGTTEAFF.

The chain links TRBV7-9 to TRBJ2-7; TRBD1 agrees at 7 bases. The CDR3 runs to 14 residues. V shed 5 bases and J 4 bases; nucleotides not matched to a gene: 8. Germline lookup yields CDR1 SEHNR and CDR2 FQNEAQ (reference sequence). CDR3 coding DNA: TGTGCCAGCAGCACGACAGGGATCCGGTACGAGCAGTACTTC. This codes for CASSTTGIRYEQYF. Filled out from reference TRBV7-9 and TRBJ2-7, the complete variable domain reads DTGVSQNPRHKITKRGQNVTFRCDPISEHNRLYWYRQTLGQGPEFLTYFQNEAQLEKSRLLSDRFSAERPKGSFSTLEIQRTEQGDSAMYLCASSTTGIRYEQYFGPGTRLTVT.

The V gene is TRBV7-9, the J gene TRBJ1-1; a weak D match, TRBD1 (6 bases). This CDR3 comprises 12 residues. Between the trimmed V and J ends, which lost 5 bases and 6 bases, there was a span of 10 bases. Germline assignment: CDR1 SEHNR and CDR2 FQNEAQ (reference sequence). The CDR3 here is CASSIQGSEAFF. The CDR3 DNA reads as TGTGCCAGCAGCATACAGGGATCTGAAGCTTTCTTT.

The chain is built from TRBV3-1 (or the pseudogene TRBV3-2) and TRBJ1-4, with a possible D match to TRBD1 (6 bases). Trimming shortened V by 5 bases and J by 8 bases, and 15 bases separated the two germline ends. Germline CDR1 LGHDT, CDR2 YNNKEL (reference sequence). This CDR3 is 14 amino acids long. CDR3 in DNA: TGTGCCAGCAGCATTCAGTCAAGGGGGGAAAAACTGTTTTTT. Amino acids: CASSIQSRGEKLFF.

The rearrangement links TRBV5-5 to TRBJ2-2, with D possibly matching TRBD1 (6 bases). This CDR3 is built from 14 residues. V lost 2 bases and J lost 4, with 9 bases in between. Germline CDR1 and CDR2: SGHKS and YYEKEE (reference sequence). This CDR3 is CASSFQGTTGELFF. The CDR3, as DNA: TGTGCCAGCAGCTTTCAGGGGACCACCGGGGAGCTGTTTTTT.

This chain connects TRBV5-1 to TRBJ2-1, with TRBD2 as a possible D gene (5 bases). The CDR3 sequence is 14 residues long. Germline loops: CDR1 SGHRS, CDR2 YFSETQ. Trimming shortened V by 5 bases and J by 7 bases, and 16 bases separated the two germline ends. The CDR3 loop is CASSSGELGNEQFF. The CDR3 nucleotides read TGCGCCAGCAGTTCCGGGGAGTTAGGGAATGAGCAGTTCTTC.

The CDR3 spells CASSSPAGGTDTQYF. The CDR3 DNA sequence: TGTGCCAGCAGTTCCCCAGCGGGGGGCACAGATACGCAGTATTTT. The rearrangement uses TRBV28 and TRBJ2-3, with 8 bases that match TRBD2. After removal of 4 bases from V and 1 base from J, the junction contained 4 bases not matched to a gene. The germline V gene encodes CDR1 MDHEN and CDR2 SYDVKM. This CDR3 comprises 15 residues. Using reference TRBV28 and TRBJ2-3 for the parts outside the CDR3, the full variable domain is DVKVTQSSRYLVKRTGEKVFLECVQDMDHENMFWYRQDPGLGLRLIYFSYDVKMKEKGDIPEGYSVSREKKERFSLILESASTNQTSMYLCASSSPAGGTDTQYFGPGTRLTVL.

J is TRBJ2-1 and V is TRBV2, with a tentative D call TRBD2 (7 bases). V lost 3 bases, J lost 2 bases, and 14 bases lay in between. Germline CDR1 and CDR2: SNHLY and FYNNEI. The CDR3 is made up of 16 amino acids. The CDR3 DNA is TGTGCCAGCAGTGAGAAGGGGGGGTGGACCTACAATGAGCAGTTCTTC. Translation: CASSEKGGWTYNEQFF. The full variable domain, in which reference TRBV2 and TRBJ2-1 provide the parts outside the CDR3, is EPEVTQTPSHQVTQMGQEVILRCVPISNHLYFYWYRQILGQKVEFLVSFYNNEISEKSEIFDDQFSVERPDGSNFTLKIRSTKLEDSAMYFCASSEKGGWTYNEQFFGPGTRLTVL.

The chain employs TRBV10-3 and TRBJ2-7, with 11 bases fitting TRBD1. CDR3 length equals 15 residues. The trim removed 9 bases at V and 4 bases at J, leaving 11 bases unmatched. Germline-derived CDR1 and CDR2 are ENHRY and SYGVKD. This CDR3 is CAITPGQGVGYEQYF. The CDR3 DNA follows: TGTGCCATAACTCCGGGACAGGGGGTAGGATACGAGCAGTACTTC.

This clone has a single count. This sequence joins TRBV11-2 and TRBJ2-5, with 8 positions matching TRBD2. V gave up 1 base and J gave up 5 bases; unmatched junction bases: 3. This CDR3 comprises 14 residues. Germline assignment: CDR1 SGHAT and CDR2 FQNNGV. The CDR3 DNA sequence: TGTGCCAGCAGCTTAGCGGGGGGGCACGAGACCCAGTACTTC. Its translation: CASSLAGGHETQYF.

CDR3 DNA sequence: TGTGCCAGCAGCGTCGGGGGGCTCACAGACGAGCAGTACTTC. Translated: CASSVGGLTDEQYF. V is TRBV9 and J is TRBJ2-7, with D possibly being TRBD2 (7 bases). CDR1 SGDLS and CDR2 YYNGEE come from the germline V gene. The length of the CDR3 is 14 residues. V shed 2 bases and J shed 5 bases, with 14 bases lying between them. The variable domain in full, with the rest retrieved from reference TRBV9 and TRBJ2-7, is DSGVTQTPKHLITATGQRVTLRCSPRSGDLSVYWYQQSLDQGLQFLIQYYNGEERAKGNILERFSAQQFPDLHSELNLSSLELGDSALYFCASSVGGLTDEQYFGPGTRLTVT.

The chain has TRBV4-3 and TRBJ1-1, with a weak D call TRBD1 (5 bases). CDR1 is LGHNA, CDR2 YSLEER, per germline. This CDR3 has 15 amino acids. V gave up 4 bases and J gave up 0 bases, with 12 bases separating them. The CDR3 DNA follows: TGCGCCAGCAGCCGGGGGGTCGGGTTGAACACTGAAGCTTTCTTT. Translation gives CASSRGVGLNTEAFF.

This clone was seen only a few times. This chain links TRBV19 with TRBJ1-6; possible D gene TRBD1, 6 bases. Germline CDR1 is LNHDA and CDR2 is SQIVND (reference sequence). This CDR3 comprises 14 residues. The V end lost 2 bases, the J end lost 7 bases, and 9 bases lay between the germline ends. For the CDR3, the DNA is TGTGCCAGTAGTATAACTGGGACAAATTCACCCCTCCACTTT. The encoded protein is CASSITGTNSPLHF.

The chain links TRBV5-1 to TRBJ1-4; possibly TRBD1 for D (5 bases). This CDR3 contains 14 residues. The V end lost 0 bases, the J end lost 5 bases, and 8 bases lay between the germline ends. In germline, CDR1 is SGHRS, CDR2 YFSETQ. The CDR3 region has the DNA TGCGCCAGCAGCTTGGGTGGGGCAAATGAAAAACTGTTTTTT. It codes for CASSLGGANEKLFF.

The gene calls are TRBV6-4 and TRBJ1-2, with 10 nucleotides matching TRBD1. V lost 2 bases to trimming and J lost 11 bases; unmatched junction nucleotides: 14. The CDR3 is made up of 16 amino acids. Germline V gives CDR1 MRHNA, CDR2 SNTAGT. The CDR3 DNA sequence: TGTGCCAGCAGTGACGTGTCTGGGACAGGGGAAGAGGTGTACACCTTC. Translation gives CASSDVSGTGEEVYTF.

This chain uses TRBV28 with TRBJ1-2; possible D gene TRBD1, 6 bases. The length of the CDR3 is 15 residues. Per the germline V gene, CDR1 is MDHEN and CDR2 is SYDVKM. V was pared by 5 bases and J by 2 bases, with 15 bases between. CDR3 nucleotides: TGTGCCAGCAGTCCCGGACAGTTCGGGAACTATGGCTACACCTTC. Translated: CASSPGQFGNYGYTF.

The chain carries TRBV7-2 and TRBJ1-1; D may be TRBD1 (6 bases). Germline V gene data show CDR1 as SGHTA and CDR2 as FQGNSA. V shed 8 bases and J shed 2 bases, with 15 bases lying between them. The CDR3 runs 14 residues. CDR3 residues: CASWARQVNTEAFF. In DNA form, the CDR3 reads TGTGCCAGCTGGGCTAGACAGGTAAACACTGAAGCTTTCTTT.

CDR3 nucleotide sequence: TGCGCCAGCAGCCAAGATATGGGAGGCTACGAGCAGTACTTC. Protein: CASSQDMGGYEQYF. The rearrangement uses TRBV4-3 and TRBJ2-7; tentative D call: TRBD2 (6 bases). The CDR3 is made up of 14 amino acids. V dropped 0 bases and J dropped 3 bases, with 9 bases sitting between them. Per the germline V gene, CDR1 is LGHNA and CDR2 is YSLEER.

The chain carries TRBV24-1 and TRBJ2-7, with 12 bases that match TRBD1. In germline, CDR1 is KGHDR, CDR2 SFDVKD. This CDR3 is built from 17 residues. Trimming removed 4 bases from V and 5 bases from J; junction bases left unmatched: 11. CDR3 region: CATSDPSAGTGGHEQYF. CDR3 DNA: TGTGCCACCAGTGACCCCTCCGCCGGGACAGGGGGCCACGAGCAGTACTTC.

The chain links TRBV25-1 to TRBJ2-2; D not certain. Trimming left V 0 bases short and J 5 bases short, with 7 bases between. Germline-derived CDR1 and CDR2 are MGHDK and SYGVNS. CDR3 length: 14 residues. DNA of the CDR3: TGTGCCAGCAGTGAATATTTGCAGACCGGGGAGCTGTTTTTT. Translation gives CASSEYLQTGELFF.

The rearrangement uses TRBV7-3 and TRBJ2-5, with a tentative D call TRBD2 (6 bases). V gave up 1 base and J gave up 0 bases, with 9 bases separating them. The CDR3 runs 15 residues. Germline-derived CDR1 and CDR2 are SGHTA and FQGTGA. CDR3 in DNA: TGTGCCAGCAGCTTAAGCCCTAGCGACCAAGAGACCCAGTACTTC. It codes for CASSLSPSDQETQYF.

The sample holds one count of this clone. The J gene is TRBJ1-2, the V gene TRBV19; 7 bases align to TRBD1. The CDR3 has 16 amino acids. Losses at the gene ends were 0 bases for V and 4 bases for J; bases not matched to a gene: 8. CDR1 LNHDA and CDR2 SQIVND come from the germline V gene (reference sequence). The CDR3 nucleotides read TGTGCCAGTAGTATAGACGGGAACAGGGGCTTCTATGGCTACACCTTC. Translation gives CASSIDGNRGFYGYTF.

V is TRBV6-4 and J is TRBJ2-7; no firm D call. Trimming stripped 8 bases from V and 6 bases from J, with 11 bases between. CDR1 MRHNA and CDR2 SNTAGT come from the germline V gene. The CDR3 has 11 residues. The CDR3 spells CASFPRCEQYF. The CDR3 DNA reads as TGTGCCAGCTTCCCGCGCTGCGAGCAGTACTTC.

This chain links TRBV27 with TRBJ1-4, with 10 bases that match TRBD1. Germline V gene sequence: CDR1 MNHEY, CDR2 SMNVEV (reference sequence). The CDR3 contains 17 residues. Losses at the gene ends were 5 bases for V and 8 bases for J; bases not matched to a gene: 14. The CDR3 DNA reads TGTGCCAGCAGTCAAACCGGGACAGGGGCCTTCGGCGAAAAACTGTTTTTT. Translating gives CASSQTGTGAFGEKLFF.

This clone has just one count. The chain combines TRBV3-1 (or the pseudogene TRBV3-2) with TRBJ2-5; tentatively, D is TRBD1 (5 bases). The germline V gene has CDR1 LGHDT and CDR2 YNNKEL (reference sequence). The CDR3 spans 16 residues. Trimming shortened V by 0 bases and J by 5 bases, and 16 bases separated the two germline ends. CDR3 DNA sequence: TGTGCCAGCAGCCAAGATGGGGCAGGCCAATGGGAGACCCAGTACTTC. It yields the protein CASSQDGAGQWETQYF.

V gene TRBV6-5 combines with J gene TRBJ1-1; tentative D call: TRBD1 (6 bases). Germline values: CDR1 MNHEY, CDR2 SVGAGI. This CDR3 is built from 14 residues. Trimming removed 0 bases at V and 2 bases at J, with 7 bases between. CDR3 sequence reads: CASSYSGTNTEAFF. CDR3 nucleotide sequence: TGTGCCAGCAGTTACTCCGGGACAAACACTGAAGCTTTCTTT.

As DNA, the CDR3 is TGTGCTAGTGGTTTGAACCCCGGGACAGGGGGCTACGAGCAGTACTTC. It translates to CASGLNPGTGGYEQYF. J is TRBJ2-7 and V is TRBV12-5; 11 positions match TRBD1. V dropped 2 bases and J dropped 3; count of bases not matched to a gene: 6. There are 16 residues in the CDR3. Germline-derived CDR1 and CDR2 are LGHNT and FRNRAP.

The rearrangement links TRBV4-3 to TRBJ2-3, with 10 nucleotides matching TRBD2. There are 17 residues in the CDR3. J lost 4 bases, V lost 1 base, and 8 bases had no gene match. Looked up from germline, CDR1 is LGHNA and CDR2 is YSLEER. CDR3 nucleotides: TGCGCCAGCAGCCAAGCTTGGACAGCGGGGGGGCCAGATACGCAGTATTTT. Translating it yields CASSQAWTAGGPDTQYF.